The 21 T cell receptor beta chains presented below share a single source sample, sequenced in a study of Ad26.COV2.S vaccination and SARS-CoV-2 variants. Some clones are missing from TCRdb's copy, which holds only in-frame ones; the method was immunoSEQ multiplex PCR. The sample records about 480,000 clones, roughly nine tenths being singletons. Treatment: 15 to 20 received Ad26.COV2.S at low or high dose, single or two shots; about 5 received placebo; per-sample allocation not given. Samples were taken on day 63 after the first vaccine or placebo injection. Sample: peripheral blood, taken in a trial of Ad26.COV2.S vaccine versus placebo. Receptors originate from a person between 18 and 65 years old who received the Ad26.COV2.S COVID-19 vaccine or a placebo.

This clone was seen a single time. The V and J genes are TRBV11-2 and TRBJ1-5, with D possibly matching TRBD1 (5 bases). The V and J ends lost 2 bases and 3 bases respectively, with 23 bases between them. CDR3 size: 19 residues. Germline CDR1 reads SGHAT; CDR2 reads FQNNGV. For the CDR3, the DNA is TGTGCCAGCAGCTTAAAGAACTCTGGACACACATTCTACAATCAGCCCCAGCATTTT. Amino acid sequence: CASSLKNSGHTFYNQPQHF.

The chain is built from TRBV9 and TRBJ1-1; D is ambiguous. CDR3 length equals 14 residues. Germline CDR1 is SGDLS and CDR2 is YYNGEE. Trimming removed 3 bases from V and 4 bases from J, with 13 bases in between. This chain's CDR3 is CASSADPRGTEAFF. The CDR3 DNA reads as TGTGCCAGCAGCGCAGACCCACGGGGCACTGAAGCTTTCTTT. Using reference TRBV9 and TRBJ1-1 for the parts outside the CDR3, the full variable domain is DSGVTQTPKHLITATGQRVTLRCSPRSGDLSVYWYQQSLDQGLQFLIQYYNGEERAKGNILERFSAQQFPDLHSELNLSSLELGDSALYFCASSADPRGTEAFFGQGTRLTVV.

The chain uses TRBV9 and TRBJ2-7; 8 bases match TRBD2. This CDR3 spans 14 amino acids. CDR1 is SGDLS and CDR2 is YYNGEE in the germline V gene. Trimming took 4 bases from V and 2 from J; bases not matched to a gene: 5. CDR3 bases: TGTGCCAGCAGCTCGGCGGGAGGACCCTACGAGCAGTACTTC. The encoded protein is CASSSAGGPYEQYF.

The rearrangement joins TRBV4-2 to TRBJ2-4; TRBD2 matches 12 bases. This CDR3 region has 17 residues. Unmatched junction bases numbered 9, after V lost 1 base and J lost 8 bases. Germline V gives CDR1 LGHNA, CDR2 YNFKEQ. CDR3 in amino acids: CASSQVRTSGIVDIQYF. The CDR3 nucleotides are TGTGCCAGCAGCCAAGTCCGGACTAGCGGGATCGTGGACATTCAGTACTTC.

Remarks on this clone: Other DNA sequences in the same sample also yield this CDR3. The chain is built from TRBV9 and TRBJ1-6; D may be TRBD1 (5 bases). The CDR3 runs to 14 residues. The V gene lost 2 bases and the J gene lost 5 bases, with 8 bases spanning the gap. Germline V gene sequence: CDR1 SGDLS, CDR2 YYNGEE. CDR3: CASSVAGDNSPLHF. The CDR3, as DNA: TGTGCCAGCAGCGTTGCGGGGGATAATTCACCCCTCCACTTT.

For this clone: Relative to the germline gene, one junction end is altered; a read error may explain this. V and J are TRBV4-3 and TRBJ1-2; D gene uncertain. Per germline, CDR1 LGHNA and CDR2 YSLEER. This CDR3 comprises 14 residues. Here the CDR3 reads CASSQDGRTARYAF. The CDR3 region has the DNA TGCGCCAGCAGCCAAGATGGAAGAACAGCGCGCTACGCCTTC.

As DNA, the CDR3 is TGTGCCAGCAGGCGACGCGAGGGGGCCGGGAATGAGCAGTTCTTC. Translation gives CASRRREGAGNEQFF. The gene calls are TRBV5-4 and TRBJ2-1; 7 nucleotides align to TRBD1. There are 15 residues in the CDR3. V lost 5 bases to trimming and J lost 7 bases; unmatched junction nucleotides: 12. Germline V lookup: CDR1 SGHNT, CDR2 YYREEE (reference sequence).

The genes are TRBV30 and TRBJ1-1, with D maybe TRBD1 (6 bases). The V end lost 3 bases, the J end lost 1 base, and 9 bases lay between the germline ends. The CDR3 runs 13 residues. Germline V gene sequence: CDR1 GTSNPN, CDR2 SVGIG (reference sequence). In nucleotides, the CDR3 is TGTGCCTGGAGACAGGGCCCGAACACTGAAGCTTTCTTT. As protein: CAWRQGPNTEAFF.

The V gene is TRBV6-5, the J gene TRBJ2-7; no reliable D call. This CDR3 is 16 amino acids long. V was trimmed by 0 bases and J by 1 base, leaving 13 bases between them. Germline CDR1 and CDR2: MNHEY and SVGAGI. The CDR3 region is CASSYSVSPASYEQYF. CDR3 DNA sequence: TGTGCCAGCAGTTACTCGGTTTCACCAGCTTCCTACGAGCAGTACTTC.

The chain links TRBV7-2 to TRBJ2-1, with D tentatively TRBD2 (6 bases). The CDR3 covers 15 residues. CDR1 and CDR2 (germline): SGHTA, FQGNSA. V shed 4 bases and J shed 6 bases, with 16 bases lying between them. CDR3 in DNA: TGTGCCAGCAGCTCCAGTCTAGCGCGCCGCAATGAGCAGTTCTTC. Translating it yields CASSSSLARRNEQFF.

The sample holds a few counts of this clone. The chain couples TRBV27 to TRBJ1-5; no definite D call. The V end lost 3 bases, the J end lost 0 bases, and 15 bases lay between the germline ends. The CDR3 runs 17 residues. CDR1 is MNHEY, CDR2 SMNVEV, per germline (reference sequence). CDR3: CASSFLSGLNSNQPQHF. In nucleotides, the CDR3 is TGTGCCAGCAGTTTCCTATCGGGGTTAAATAGCAATCAGCCCCAGCATTTT.

This clone was recorded once. Other nucleotide sequences from this sample produce the same CDR3. V gene TRBV29-1 combines with J gene TRBJ1-5; D perhaps matches TRBD1 (6 bases). Germline lookup yields CDR1 SQVTM and CDR2 ANQGSEA. V lost 6 bases to trimming and J lost 4 bases, with 10 bases between them. This CDR3 has 12 residues. DNA for the CDR3: TGCAGCGTCGGGGGGCGGAATCAGCCCCAGCATTTT. Translating it yields CSVGGRNQPQHF.

This clone was seen just once. The CDR3 sequence: CAISEGPNNEQFF. Here the CDR3 DNA reads TGTGCCATCAGTGAGGGCCCAAACAATGAGCAGTTCTTC. This sequence joins TRBV10-3 and TRBJ2-1, with D hard to call. The CDR3 covers 13 residues. CDR1 and CDR2 (germline): ENHRY, SYGVKD. The germline V and J ends were trimmed by 2 bases and 5 bases, with 7 bases remaining between them.

The rearrangement joins TRBV27 to TRBJ1-6; D possibly corresponds to TRBD1 (6 bases). The germline V gene has CDR1 MNHEY and CDR2 SMNVEV (reference sequence). The length of the CDR3 is 18 residues. The V and J ends lost 0 bases and 0 bases respectively, with 12 bases between them. CDR3 sequence (DNA): TGTGCCAGCAGTTTATCGGGGGCAGGCCGCTCCTATAATTCACCCCTCCACTTT. Protein sequence: CASSLSGAGRSYNSPLHF.

The J gene is TRBJ1-2, the V gene TRBV28; TRBD1 might be the D (6 bases). Trimming removed 4 bases at V and 4 bases at J, with 7 bases between. In germline, CDR1 is MDHEN, CDR2 SYDVKM. The CDR3 sequence is 12 residues long. The DNA for the CDR3 is TGTGCCAGCAGTTCGGACAGCTATGGCTACACCTTC. This translates into CASSSDSYGYTF.

V gene TRBV11-2 combines with J gene TRBJ2-7; 8 bases agree with TRBD1. This CDR3 contains 17 residues. The V segment lost 6 bases and the J segment 2 bases; nucleotides outside the gene matches: 15. The germline V gene has CDR1 SGHAT and CDR2 FQNNGV. DNA of the CDR3: TGTGCCAGCAGTCCATCCGCTCGACAGGGGACCACCTACGAGCAGTACTTC. Translating it yields CASSPSARQGTTYEQYF.

V is TRBV5-4 and J is TRBJ2-7; 13 bases line up with TRBD2. The germline CDR1 and CDR2 sequences are SGHNT and YYREEE (reference sequence). Trimming cost V 7 bases and J 2 bases; bases outside gene matches: 3. The CDR3 is 14 residues long. CDR3 amino acids: CASETSGGTYEQYF. The CDR3 DNA sequence: TGTGCCAGCGAGACTAGCGGGGGGACCTACGAGCAGTACTTC.

V is TRBV5-1 and J is TRBJ2-3; unclear D gene. The CDR3 totals 15 residues. The V end was cut by 0 bases, the J end by 2 bases, with 10 bases between. Germline CDR1 is SGHRS and CDR2 is YFSETQ. The CDR3 protein is CASSLVGVFTDTQYF. The CDR3 DNA reads as TGCGCCAGCAGCTTGGTGGGCGTATTCACAGATACGCAGTATTTT.

In its sample, this clone was seen a few times. The chain has TRBV9 and TRBJ1-4; weak D call: TRBD1 (6 bases). The germline CDR1 and CDR2 sequences are SGDLS and YYNGEE. The CDR3 extends over 14 amino acids. V was clipped by 0 bases and J by 8 bases, with 11 bases between them. CDR3 loop: CASSVGAGEEKLFF. The CDR3 coding sequence is TGTGCCAGCAGCGTAGGGGCAGGGGAGGAAAAACTGTTTTTT.

V gene TRBV28 combines with J gene TRBJ2-1; maybe TRBD2 (6 bases). The CDR3 is 14 residues long. V was clipped by 4 bases and J by 7 bases, with 14 bases between them. Germline loops: CDR1 MDHEN, CDR2 SYDVKM. The CDR3 here is CASSSPTSWNEQFF. The CDR3 coding sequence is TGTGCCAGCAGTTCACCTACTAGCTGGAATGAGCAGTTCTTC.

This clone has only one observation. The rearrangement uses TRBV7-8 and TRBJ1-2; possible D gene TRBD1, 5 bases. Trimming pared 4 bases from V and 2 bases from J, leaving 11 bases between. The germline V gene has CDR1 SGHVS and CDR2 FQNEAQ. The CDR3 runs 14 residues. The CDR3 loop is CASSSRAVNYGYTF. For the CDR3, the DNA is TGTGCCAGCAGCTCCAGGGCCGTCAACTATGGCTACACCTTC.